This section outlines one TCR beta chain sequence together with its context. Its antigen is unidentified. This CDR3 spans 14 amino acids. Germline V CDR1 and CDR2: KGHSH, LQKENI. The data derive from a study of CXCR3-negative and CXCR3-positive naive CD8 T cells. Whole-study findings and limits: Compared with CXCR3-negative naive cells, CXCR3-positive naive cells showed more hydrophobic TRB CDR3s. Similar TRBV-TRBJ usage characterized naive CXCR3-negative and CXCR3-positive cells; memory cells differed.

The libraries of TRB cDNA were prepared using 5' RACE with UMI labels. TCRdb reprocessed the 5' RACE reads; each CDR3 protein has one entry and no DNA is given. This sample's table has around 80,000 distinct CDR3 sequences. The material sequenced was naive CXCR3+ CD8+ T cells from blood. Noted subset: CD45RO-CCR7+CD27+CD95- naive CD8+ T cells expressing CXCR3 (TNR3+). The source is a human donor in good health. Some clones in this sample may be carry-over from other donors' samples. V and J are TRBV18 and TRBJ2-1; absent DNA, TCRdb's TRBD1 call cannot be checked. The CDR3 loop is CASSPGPGGHEQFF.